This T cell receptor (beta chain) is from a study of cytomegalovirus exposure and HLA in healthy donors. Study context: Unique TCRs from HLA-typed donors, 65 million to 85 million of them, were held in an early data release.

Concerning this clone itself: Antigen unknown.

Study results and limitations: The authors listed around 150 TCR beta chains as cytomegalovirus-associated. Evidence from a later analysis indicated that most CMV-associated TCR beta chains looked HLA-restricted.

It was with 60 Vbeta and 13 Jbeta primers that the PCR ran. Libraries were prepared by immunoSEQ multiplex PCR; TCRdb keeps only in-frame clonotypes and omits some of them. The table lists around 140,000 clones, with under 2% in the top ten. The receptor comes from a woman aged 45-60 years in good health and CMV-seronegative. Sequencing input: PBMCs.

The CDR3 DNA is TGTGCCAGCTCACCAGTAGACAGGGGGCGCGACGATGGCTACACCTTC. It encodes CASSPVDRGRDDGYTF. The chain uses TRBV18 and TRBJ1-2; 10 bases agree with TRBD1. The CDR3 consists of 16 residues. After removal of 2 bases from V and 6 bases from J, the junction contained 9 bases not matched to a gene. CDR1 is KGHSH, CDR2 LQKENI, per germline.